Each of the 11 T cell receptor beta chains below was sequenced from the same sample in a study of radiation and T cells in renal cell carcinoma. Clones were sequenced by immunoSEQ multiplex PCR, and TCRdb holds only the in-frame ones, with some missing. The table includes about 86,000 clones, about 85% detected once. As to time point: blood 4 weeks post-SBRT, at nephrectomy. The treatment denotes: 15 Gy SBRT to primary tumor, nephrectomy 4 weeks later. The sample here was blood, taken from a patient whose treatment included radiotherapy and nephrectomy. These receptors all come from a man aged 45-65 years with renal cell carcinoma.

CDR3 loop: CASSYHQETQYF. CDR3 nucleotide sequence: TGTGCCAGCAGCTATCACCAAGAGACCCAGTACTTC. The chain links TRBV5-4 to TRBJ2-5; the D is unclear. This CDR3 has 12 amino acids. The germline V and J ends were trimmed by 3 bases and 0 bases, with 3 bases remaining between them. Germline V lookup: CDR1 SGHNT, CDR2 YYREEE (reference sequence).

The rearrangement uses TRBV4-3 and TRBJ2-7, with TRBD2 identical over 14 bases. Losses at the gene ends were 1 base for V and 2 bases for J; bases not matched to a gene: 7. This CDR3 region has 18 residues. Germline CDR1 LGHNA, CDR2 YSLEER. The CDR3 here is CASSQATTGLAGAYEQYF. As DNA, the CDR3 is TGCGCCAGCAGCCAAGCAACCACGGGACTAGCGGGGGCCTACGAGCAGTACTTC.

In DNA form, the CDR3 reads TGTGCCAGCTCCACTGGTGGGGATGAGCAGTTCTTC. Protein sequence: CASSTGGDEQFF. The chain links TRBV18 to TRBJ2-1; unclear D gene. Germline V gene lookup returns CDR1 KGHSH and CDR2 LQKENI. V was shortened by 6 bases and J by 8 bases, with 11 bases between the two germline ends. CDR3 size: 12 residues.

The J gene is TRBJ2-7, the V gene TRBV9; TRBD2 agrees at 8 bases. This CDR3 is built from 16 residues. Unmatched junction bases numbered 7, after V lost 0 bases and J lost 2 bases. The V gene's germline CDR1 is SGDLS and CDR2 YYNGEE. CDR3 loop: CASSVAGGTITYEQYF. Here the CDR3 DNA reads TGTGCCAGCAGCGTAGCGGGGGGGACTATAACCTACGAGCAGTACTTC.

The chain combines TRBV11-2 with TRBJ2-3; D gene uncertain. The germline V gene encodes CDR1 SGHAT and CDR2 FQNNGV. This CDR3 has 12 amino acids. V gave up 4 bases and J gave up 6 bases, with 8 bases separating them. Here the CDR3 DNA reads TGTGCCAGCAGCTCGGGTTCCGATACGCAGTATTTT. Its protein product is CASSSGSDTQYF.

The chain uses TRBV7-2 and TRBJ2-5; 7 nucleotides agree with TRBD1. The J segment lost 2 bases and the V segment lost 3 bases, leaving 9 bases of the junction unmatched. Germline CDR1 SGHTA, CDR2 FQGNSA. This CDR3 is built from 16 residues. CDR3 sequence: CASSFRQGRAQETQYF. The CDR3, as DNA: TGTGCCAGCAGCTTCCGACAGGGAAGGGCACAAGAGACCCAGTACTTC.

The rearrangement joins TRBV5-5 to TRBJ1-2; TRBD1 might be the D (5 bases). V lost 0 bases and J 4 bases, leaving 10 bases between the germline ends. This CDR3 contains 14 residues. Germline CDR1 reads SGHKS; CDR2 reads YYEKEE (reference sequence). The CDR3 region has the DNA TGTGCCAGCAGCTTGGTTGGGGCCGCCTATGGCTACACCTTC. Protein sequence: CASSLVGAAYGYTF.

The V call is TRBV9, the J call TRBJ2-3; possible D gene TRBD1, 6 bases. Looked up from germline, CDR1 is SGDLS and CDR2 is YYNGEE. The CDR3 is 13 residues long. Trimming cost V 2 bases and J 3 bases, with 7 bases left between them. CDR3 amino acids: CASSVTGTDTQYF. The CDR3 DNA reads as TGTGCCAGCAGCGTCACAGGGACAGATACGCAGTATTTT. The full variable domain, completed using reference TRBV9 and TRBJ2-3, is DSGVTQTPKHLITATGQRVTLRCSPRSGDLSVYWYQQSLDQGLQFLIQYYNGEERAKGNILERFSAQQFPDLHSELNLSSLELGDSALYFCASSVTGTDTQYFGPGTRLTVL.

This chain uses TRBV9 with TRBJ1-3; D remains ambiguous. With 0 bases removed from V and 4 bases from J, the gap between germline ends came to 11 bases. This CDR3 contains 15 residues. Per germline, CDR1 SGDLS and CDR2 YYNGEE. CDR3 protein: CASSVGSNAGNTIYF. Here the CDR3 DNA reads TGTGCCAGCAGCGTAGGATCCAACGCGGGAAACACCATATATTTT.

This rearrangement joins TRBV5-5 to TRBJ1-6, with a possible D match to TRBD1 (5 bases). The CDR3 spans 16 residues. Between the trimmed V and J ends, which lost 0 bases and 9 bases, there was a span of 16 bases. The germline V gene encodes CDR1 SGHKS and CDR2 YYEKEE (reference sequence). CDR3 DNA sequence: TGTGCCAGCAGCTTGGACATTGGGGCTACATTTTCACCCCTCCACTTT. This translates into CASSLDIGATFSPLHF. The full variable domain, in which reference TRBV5-5 and TRBJ1-6 provide the parts outside the CDR3, is DAGVTQSPTHLIKTRGQQVTLRCSPISGHKSVSWYQQVLGQGPQFIFQYYEKEERGRGNFPDRFSARQFPNYSSELNVNALLLGDSALYLCASSLDIGATFSPLHFGNGTRLTVT.

J is TRBJ2-5 and V is TRBV29-1; 8 nucleotides agree with TRBD2. Germline CDR1 reads SQVTM; CDR2 reads ANQGSEA. With 7 bases clipped from V and 4 bases from J, the junction kept 5 bases outside the gene matches. The CDR3 is made up of 12 amino acids. CDR3 loop: CSAVAGSETQYF. The CDR3 region has the DNA TGCAGCGCGGTAGCGGGGTCAGAGACCCAGTACTTC.